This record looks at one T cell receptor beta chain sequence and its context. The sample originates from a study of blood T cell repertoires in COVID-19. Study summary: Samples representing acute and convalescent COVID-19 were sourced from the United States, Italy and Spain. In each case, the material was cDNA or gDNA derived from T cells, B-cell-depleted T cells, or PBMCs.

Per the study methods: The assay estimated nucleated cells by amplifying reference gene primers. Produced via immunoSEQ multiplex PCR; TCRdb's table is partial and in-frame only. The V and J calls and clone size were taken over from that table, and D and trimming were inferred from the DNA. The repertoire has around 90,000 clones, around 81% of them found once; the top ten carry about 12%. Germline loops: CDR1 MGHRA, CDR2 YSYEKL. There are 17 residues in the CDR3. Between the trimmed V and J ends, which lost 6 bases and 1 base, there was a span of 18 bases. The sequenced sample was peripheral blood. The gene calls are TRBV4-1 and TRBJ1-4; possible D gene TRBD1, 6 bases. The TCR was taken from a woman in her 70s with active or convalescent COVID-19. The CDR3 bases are TGCGCCAGCAGAAGTTGGGACACCCGAGGAACTAATGAAAAACTGTTTTTT. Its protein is CASRSWDTRGTNEKLFF.